The following is a TCR beta chain sequence with its context. A much bigger clone sits one base away, suggesting this may be a read error. V lost 2 bases and J lost 6, with 14 bases in between. CDR1 is SGHRS, CDR2 YFSETQ, per germline. CDR3 length equals 14 residues. TCRdb passed the 5' RACE reads through MiXCR, listing each CDR3 protein once. The sample carries roughly 52,000 distinct CDR3 sequences, approximately 17% recorded once. V is TRBV5-1 and J is TRBJ1-1; no firm D call. The receptor's source is a female donor with breast cancer. Sequencing was performed on naive CD4+ T cells sorted from blood. Subset meaning: naive CD4+ T cells, CD4+CD45RA+CD25-. CDR3 coding DNA: TGCGCCAGCAGCTTTGCCGAAGGGTCAGCTGAAGCTTTCTTT. Translating gives CASSFAEGSAEAFF.